What follows describes a single TCR beta chain. Its antigen remains unidentified. Per-base quality was not reported, and no clone a single base away is much larger than it. This sample is drawn from a study of lymphopenia after photon versus proton radiotherapy (dated by TCRdb to 2018 to 2020). With regard to the full study: Photon and proton radiation therapy were compared by the study for their immunological effects in patients with gastrointestinal tumors who developed high-grade lymphopenia. A cohort of around 18 patients with gastrointestinal tumors who received either photon or proton therapy and subsequently developed lymphopenia was included. The study was designed to characterize how the impact on the immune system differs between the two radiation modalities. Paper-wide results and their limitations: Among patients across the cohort who died, overall survival time showed an inverse correlation with a larger post-nadir drop in TCR diversity. The survival association was examined only in patients who died, and the authors described better survival with proton therapy as a possibility, not as a demonstrated result. Once the lymphocyte count had reached its nadir, the repertoires of photon-treated patients showed oligoclonal expansion, particularly of CD8+ Temra cells, and this expansion drove the decline in diversity. During treatment, patients who received photon therapy lost naive T cells and TCR diversity and gained effector/memory populations, whereas patients who received proton therapy remained relatively stable.

Library creation used the immunoSEQ multiplex PCR assay. T cell repertoires were profiled by deep sequencing of rearranged TCR beta loci, alongside multiparametric flow cytometry. What TCRdb holds here is the immuneACCESS table cut down to in-frame rearrangements. Part of the clones is not present; checked against another copy, under half of the missing clones reflect an unresolved V gene, and the others are unexplained. This sample comprises about 61,000 clones, 86% of them detected only once. The ten largest clones add up to about 2.5% of the sample. This material consisted of peripheral blood, taken from a patient treated with photon-based radiotherapy. The TCR comes from a man aged 40-50 years with gastric cancer.

The CDR3 corresponds to CASSLAGGRGYTF. The DNA sequence is given as TGTGCCAGCAGCTTAGCTGGAGGGCGAGGCTACACCTTC. The chain employs TRBV7-9 and TRBJ1-2; a confident D gene designation cannot be given. Deletion took 0 bases off V and 8 bases off J, with a span of 10 bases between the germline ends. Sequences SEHNR (CDR1) and FQNEAQ (CDR2) are obtained from the germline V gene (reference sequence). The CDR3 covers 13 residues, taking in both the cysteine and the phenylalanine. Only the CDR3 DNA is retained, 39 bases long and in frame from the first base.